Sequencing of this TCR beta chain was carried out in a study of shared clonotypes between healthy human individuals (dated by TCRdb to 2018 to 2021). Regarding the study in general: The cohort included three men and two women between 18 and 49 years of age. For each donor, three plates each were used for CD4 naive and CD4 memory, two plates were used for CD8 naive, and one plate was used for CD8 memory. Leukapheresis yielded between about 0.85 and 9 billion PBMCs per donor. To estimate repertoire size and how much clonotype sharing occurs between individuals, the study deeply sequenced the blood TCR repertoires of five healthy adults. Libraries were prepared and TCR repertoires were sequenced by different laboratories using diverse techniques, in order to increase sequencing depth and limit assay-specific biases. What the study reported, not specific to this receptor: Sampling was limited to blood, and TCR repertoires in tissue likely differ from TCR repertoires in blood. Sharing across a handful of donors was observed for about 5% of naive CD4, less than 4% of naive CD8, about 2.3% of memory CD4, and approximately 0.41% of memory CD8 clonotypes. Even with the large sequencing depth, rarefaction of the sorted-subset datasets indicated that sequencing was incomplete. Pairwise subsampling led to the expectation that sequencing depth would affect the degree of clonotype sharing among donors. Estimated clonotype richness was generally larger for naive than for memory subsets. Clonotypes shared by all four sorted-subset donors showed higher generation probabilities than non-shared clonotypes. Because the study included only a small number of donors, the genetic and exposure-history diversity represented was limited.

Note on this clone: The specificity of this receptor is unknown. It has no much larger one-base neighbor in the sample; base qualities were not kept.

Using the deep immunoSEQ assay, TCR CDR3 regions were amplified from genomic DNA by multiplex PCR. For each cell subset, the extracted genomic DNA was distributed evenly across all wells of several immunoSEQ 96-well plates, and each plate served as one replicate. Each replicate PCR for sorted subsets received around 200 ng genomic DNA, equal to some 32,000 T cell genomes. The purified libraries were quantified using a Qubit 3.0 fluorometer, sized with a Bioanalyzer 2100, and then quantified again using the KAPA Library Quantification kit. A separate single-read 150-cycle Illumina NextSeq 550 flow cell was used to sequence each immunoSEQ 96-well plate. The study's processing was this. Because the immunoSEQ output included only junctional sequences and no quality scores, the filtering could not be the same as the filtering used for full-length reads. Sequences were annotated with PyIR, a Python wrapper for IgBLAST v1.9, and V/J genes and CDR3 were assigned using IMGT germline references. Any read was removed if the V/J assignment was weak (E-value above 1e-6), the CDR3 was missing, or the read contained stop codons, out-of-frame junctions, or ambiguous translated residues. A V3J clonotype was defined by an identical inferred V gene, J gene, and CDR3 amino acid sequence. Percentage overlap between repertoires was computed as shared unique clonotypes divided by the size of the smaller repertoire. Richness of each repertoire was evaluated using RTK rarefaction, the Chao1 estimator, and Recon v2.1 estimates of unobserved clonotypes. OLGA was used to compute generation probabilities for all TCRbeta clonotypes that the gDNA method yielded from a handful of donors. TCRdb obtained this table from immuneACCESS and retained in-frame rearrangements with V and J assigned. These tables miss some clones; where compared with another copy, unresolved V genes account for less than half of the shortfall, and the remainder is unexplained. The V and J calls and clone size were taken over from that table, and D and trimming were inferred from the DNA. The table for this sample lists around 1.9 million clones; roughly 95% of them were counted only once. The ten largest clones represent around 1.7% of the sample.

For the CD8 naive samples, CD45RO-negative cells were positively selected for CCR7, yielding a CD45RA+CCR7+ population from which TemRA cells were excluded. Donors were healthy HIV-negative adults with no recently reported acute infections or vaccinations. Every donor was a Caucasian adult living in Nashville, Tennessee, USA. Blood was obtained by leukapheresis, after which PBMCs were separated by Ficoll-Histopaque density gradient centrifugation and cryopreserved in liquid nitrogen vapor phase. Analytical flow cytometry was used to check the purity and quantity of every magnetically sorted T cell population. Genomic DNA was isolated from each sorted fraction and quantified by UV absorbance on a Nanodrop 2000c. The junction shows trimming of 6 bases on V and 0 bases on J, plus 18 bases between the germline ends. In the germline V gene, CDR1 corresponds to ENHRY and CDR2 to SYGVKD. The cysteine opens and the phenylalanine closes a CDR3 of 17 amino acids. Just CDR3 DNA is preserved here, 51 bases in frame from base 1.

The TCR sequence derives from a man younger than 30 in good health. Some clones in this sample may be carry-over from other donors' samples. The receptor chain draws on TRBV10-3 and TRBJ1-3; there is no confident call for the D gene. Sequencing was performed on naive CD8+ T cells from PBMCs. The sample's cell subset or site label is to be understood as: CD45RA+CCR7+. The sequenced DNA is TGTGCCATCAGGGTCAATGTCGAATCGAGCTCTGGAAACACCATATATTTT. It translates as CAIRVNVESSSGNTIYF.